The clone carrying this TCR beta chain was counted once. Trimming stripped 6 bases from V and 2 bases from J, with 10 bases between. Looked up from germline, CDR1 is ENHRY and CDR2 is SYGVKD. The CDR3 spans 13 residues. This entry comes from a study of blood T cell repertoires in COVID-19. Turning to the study itself: From T cells, B-cell-depleted T cells, or PBMCs came the material, which was cDNA or gDNA.

Libraries were prepared by immunoSEQ multiplex PCR; TCRdb keeps only in-frame clonotypes and omits some of them. The repertoire holds approximately 240,000 clones, with roughly 80% as singletons. This receptor was taken from a woman aged 55-69 years with acute or convalescent COVID-19. The V gene is TRBV10-3, the J gene TRBJ1-2, with D hard to call. Sample: peripheral blood. The CDR3, as DNA: TGTGCCATCAGATTTCCCGGGAACTATGGCTACACCTTC. Encoded protein: CAIRFPGNYGYTF.